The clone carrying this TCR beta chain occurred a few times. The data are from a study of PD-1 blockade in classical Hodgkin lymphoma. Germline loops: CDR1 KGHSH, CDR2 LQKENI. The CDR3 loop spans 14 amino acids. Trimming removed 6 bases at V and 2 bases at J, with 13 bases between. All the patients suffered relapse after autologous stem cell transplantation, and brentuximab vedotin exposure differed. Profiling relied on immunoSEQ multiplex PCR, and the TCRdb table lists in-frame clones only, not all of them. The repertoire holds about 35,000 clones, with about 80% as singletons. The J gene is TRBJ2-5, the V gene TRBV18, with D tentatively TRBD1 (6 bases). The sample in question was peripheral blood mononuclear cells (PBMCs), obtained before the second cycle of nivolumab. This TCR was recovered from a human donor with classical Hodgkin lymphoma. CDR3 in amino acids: CASSPSGQQETQYF. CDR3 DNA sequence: TGTGCCAGCTCTCCATCGGGACAACAAGAGACCCAGTACTTC.